This T cell receptor (beta chain) emerged from a study of human T cells and chemical hapten exposure. With 5 bases clipped from V and 6 bases from J, the junction kept 3 bases outside the gene matches. The CDR3 consists of 13 residues. Germline V CDR1 and CDR2: SQVTM, ANQGSEA. As for time point: patch test 1, 2 weeks after DPC sensitization. Described treatment: therapeutic diphenylcyclopropenone sensitization with weekly scalp DPC. Researchers extracted total RNA from unfractionated whole blood. People who gave samples had alopecia, were 18 to 70 years old, and were suitable for DPC. MiXCR was run by TCRdb on the RACE reads, yielding one entry per CDR3 protein. The data show approximately 43,000 distinct CDR3 sequences, over 3.5% seen once. This clonotype showed up just a few times. Antigen: not known. Whole-study findings and limits: After DPC sensitization, TCRs above 1 in 1000 frequency showed no change.

The material sequenced was whole blood, taken in connection with sensitization to the hapten diphenylcyclopropenone (DPC). The V and J genes are TRBV29-1 and TRBJ2-3, with 12 bases lining up with TRBD2. The clonotype originates from a man in his fifties or sixties with alopecia areata. Some clones in this sample may be carry-over from other donors' samples. The CDR3 protein is CSVLAGGVDTQYF. DNA for the CDR3: TGCAGCGTTCTAGCGGGAGGGGTGGATACGCAGTATTTT.